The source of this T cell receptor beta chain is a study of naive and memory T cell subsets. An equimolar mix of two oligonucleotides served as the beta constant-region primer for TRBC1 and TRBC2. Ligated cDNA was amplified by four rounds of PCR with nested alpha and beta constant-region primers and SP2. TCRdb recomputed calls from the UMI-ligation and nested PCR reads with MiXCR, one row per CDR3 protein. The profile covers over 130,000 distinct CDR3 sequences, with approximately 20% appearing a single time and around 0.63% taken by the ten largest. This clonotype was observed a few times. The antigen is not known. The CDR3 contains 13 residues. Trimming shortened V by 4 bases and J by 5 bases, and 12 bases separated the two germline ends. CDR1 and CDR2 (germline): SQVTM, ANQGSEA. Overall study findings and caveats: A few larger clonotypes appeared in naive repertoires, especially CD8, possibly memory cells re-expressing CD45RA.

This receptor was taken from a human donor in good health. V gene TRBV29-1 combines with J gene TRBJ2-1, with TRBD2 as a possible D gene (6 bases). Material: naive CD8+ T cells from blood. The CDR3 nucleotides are TGCAGCGTTGCCCGGGAGATGGACAATGAGCAGTTCTTC. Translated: CSVAREMDNEQFF.